These 5 T cell receptor beta chains were all obtained from the same sample, sequenced in a study of Ad26.COV2.S vaccination and SARS-CoV-2 variants. Some clones are missing from TCRdb's copy, which holds only in-frame ones; the method was immunoSEQ multiplex PCR. The sample carries approximately 400,000 clones, around 92% recorded once. Sequences were derived from peripheral blood, sampled after recovery from COVID-19. The receptors derive from a human donor who had recovered from COVID-19.

The chain joins TRBV3-1 (or the pseudogene TRBV3-2) to TRBJ2-7; D is ambiguous. CDR3 length equals 14 residues. Deletions cut 0 bases from V and 2 bases from J, with 8 bases between. Germline CDR1 reads LGHDT; CDR2 reads YNNKEL (reference sequence). CDR3 bases: TGTGCCAGCAGCCAAGATCGGCAGGCCTACGAGCAGTACTTC. Protein product: CASSQDRQAYEQYF.

The CDR3 nucleotides read TGTGCCAGCAGTCGGACGGGGTCCGGCTGGCCCCAGCATTTT. Its protein is CASSRTGSGWPQHF. The chain uses TRBV6-2 or TRBV6-3 and TRBJ1-5; D call uncertain. Germline V CDR1 and CDR2: MNHEY, SVGEGT. The CDR3 length is 14 residues. V was shortened by 5 bases and J by 9 bases, with 17 bases between the two germline ends.

The chain employs TRBV15 and TRBJ2-7, with D tentatively TRBD2 (5 bases). The germline CDR1 and CDR2 sequences are LNHNV and YYDKDF (reference sequence). The CDR3 spans 15 residues. V lost 0 bases, J lost 7 bases, and 16 bases lay in between. The CDR3 protein is CATSRDRTASGEQYF. In nucleotides, the CDR3 is TGTGCCACCAGCAGAGACAGGACGGCCTCGGGGGAGCAGTACTTC.

The gene calls are TRBV6-6 and TRBJ2-5, with D perhaps TRBD1 (6 bases). This CDR3 contains 16 residues. Germline V gene data show CDR1 as MNHNY and CDR2 as SVGAGI (reference sequence). The V end lost 1 base, the J end lost 7 bases, and 19 bases lay between the germline ends. Here the CDR3 DNA reads TGTGCCAGCAGTTACTTAAAACCAGGACAGACGGGGACCCAGTACTTC. Translation: CASSYLKPGQTGTQYF.

This chain uses TRBV11-2 with TRBJ1-2, with TRBD1 as a possible D gene (5 bases). V was pared by 4 bases and J by 8 bases, with 17 bases between. Germline-derived CDR1 and CDR2 are SGHAT and FQNNGV. The CDR3 runs 14 residues. The CDR3 sequence: CASSYNRDREGYTF. The CDR3 DNA sequence: TGTGCCAGCAGCTACAACCGGGACCGTGAGGGCTACACCTTC.